This TCR beta chain emerged from a study of T-cell memory formation after mild COVID-19. From germline, CDR1 is SGHRS and CDR2 YFSETQ. V was clipped by 7 bases and J by 0 bases, with 17 bases between them. The CDR3 has 17 residues. Libraries for TCRalpha and TCRbeta carried sample barcodes and unique molecular identifiers via 5'RACE. From the 5' RACE reads, TCRdb called clonotypes with MiXCR, one entry per CDR3 protein. This sample has roughly 600,000 distinct CDR3 sequences; under 20% occur once, and the top ten carry about 12%. General observations from the study: Contracting CD4+ clones were located mainly in CM and EM, and CD8+ clones in EMRA. Cross-reactive memory seemingly joined, as some responding clones were found in pre-infection memory.

The sample holds a few counts of this clonotype. Its matching antigen is unknown. The material sequenced was PBMCs or a T cell subset sorted from them (not recorded which). The chain has TRBV5-1 and TRBJ2-6; a weak D match, TRBD1 (6 bases). The TCR comes from an adult woman who had mild COVID-19 (a few samples of this study predate the infection). Cell type and time point are not known. CDR3 protein: CASSSQGPSSGANVLTF. The CDR3 DNA reads as TGCGCCAGCTCCTCACAGGGCCCAAGCTCTGGGGCCAACGTCCTGACTTTC.